This TCR beta chain is from a study of T cells in narcolepsy. Points on this clone: Its antigen is as yet unknown.

Findings of the study overall: In some patient and control memory CD4+ samples, autoreactive clones were absent.

Here immunoSEQ multiplex PCR was the method, and the copy in TCRdb shows in-frame clones only, minus some. The sample lists fewer than 30,000 clones, 75% to 90% occurring once. The V segment lost 7 bases and the J segment 5 bases; nucleotides outside the gene matches: 3. CDR1 LNHDA and CDR2 SQIVND come from the germline V gene (reference sequence). The CDR3 loop spans 13 amino acids. Sample: CD45RA- memory CD4+ T cells from PBMCs. The chain joins TRBV19 to TRBJ2-1, with 9 positions matching TRBD2. This sequence was found in a human donor with narcolepsy. The CDR3, as DNA: TGTGCCAGTACACTAGCGGGCGACAATGAGCAGTTCTTC. It specifies CASTLAGDNEQFF.